This T cell receptor beta chain was identified during a study of molecular identifiers for immune sequencing clone quantification. Findings of the study overall: Jurkat TCR RNA from one cell was spiked into approximately 1 million naive cells, and it was reportedly detectable there. Should identical TCR molecules share a barcode, the sizes of highly expanded clones could be underestimated.

Bulk TCR libraries used previously described methods and listed TCR primers. A single record per CDR3 protein comes from TCRdb applying MiXCR to the PCR reads. Here the sample spans about 630,000 distinct CDR3 sequences, 25% being singletons. This CDR3 comprises 13 residues. Trimming took off 2 bases at V and 0 bases at J, with 5 bases between the two ends. Germline CDR1 and CDR2: MNHEY and SMNVEV (reference sequence). The table lists this clonotype with a count of one. The antigen remains undetermined. It may be a read error: a sequence one base away is much more abundant. Likely a read error: the CDR3 ends without its conserved phenylalanine or tryptophan.

The chain combines TRBV27 with TRBJ2-7; the D is unclear. The sequence derives from a human donor in good health. Some libraries in this study had Jurkat cell RNA spiked in. Sequencing was carried out using naive CD8+ T cells from blood, with Jurkat cell RNA spiked in. Subset: FACS-sorted CD8+CD4-CCR7+CD45RA+ naive T cells. CDR3 region: CASSLQVSYEQYS. For the CDR3, the DNA is TGTGCCAGCAGTTTACAGGTCTCCTACGAGCAGTACTCC.